The clone carrying this TCR beta chain was seen many times. Researchers amplified the TCR beta CDR3 regions from RNA transcripts. Using the HTBI primer set, a first-round RT-PCR was run on the TCR CDR3. In TCRdb, the multiplex PCR reads were re-called with MiXCR into one record per CDR3 protein. The repertoire consists of hundreds of thousands of distinct CDR3 sequences, with around 22% occurring once and the leading ten covering over 9%. Exclusion of patients followed from uncontrolled infection, other autoimmune disease, pregnancy or lactation. The data originate from a study of T cells in Graves' hyperthyroidism and ophthalmopathy. The CDR3 loop spans 15 amino acids. Trimming removed 6 bases at V and 1 base at J, with 15 bases between. Germline CDR1 SGHAT, CDR2 FQDESV (reference sequence).

The material sequenced was blood. V is TRBV11-1 and J is TRBJ1-1; D gene ambiguous. This sequence originates from a woman aged 25 to 39 with Graves' ophthalmopathy. The CDR3 coding sequence is TGTGCCAGCAGGAATAACCGGGCTTGGAACACTGAAGCTTTCTTT. It encodes CASRNNRAWNTEAFF. The variable domain in full, with the rest retrieved from reference TRBV11-1 and TRBJ1-1, is EAEVAQSPRYKITEKSQAVAFWCDPISGHATLYWYRQILGQGPELLVQFQDESVVDDSQLPKDRFSAERLKGVDSTLKIQPAELGDSAMYLCASRNNRAWNTEAFFGQGTRLTVV.